These 4 T cell receptor beta chains share one sample of origin, sequenced in a study of beta chain features in type 1 diabetes (dated by TCRdb to 2017 to 2018). What the work shows at the level of the full study, not this receptor alone: Type 1 diabetes patients showed a moderate but significant shortening of TCRB CDR3 length in all four CD4+ subsets.

The library came from the immunoSEQ multiplex PCR assay. The entire amount of isolated RNA was reverse transcribed using the High Capacity cDNA Reverse Transcription Kit, so the sequenced TCRB transcripts were expressed ones. The immuneACCESS repertoire file appears here via TCRdb, limited to in-frame rearrangements. These files lack a portion of the clones; in checked studies, under half of the deficit traces to unresolved V genes, and the cause of the others is not known. The sample data list about 140,000 clones, and about 13% of these were observed just once. Roughly 1.3% of the sample comes from the top ten. Their recognized antigens are unknown. The material sequenced was central memory CD4+ T cells from blood. The receptors stem from a man aged 18-30 years with type 1 diabetes.

The chain couples TRBV7-6 to TRBJ2-1, with 10 positions matching TRBD1. The CDR3 totals 16 residues. Germline trimming cut 5 bases from V and 2 bases from J; bases unmatched to any gene: 6. The germline gives CDR1 SGHVS, CDR2 FNYEAQ. CDR3: CASSARQGAAYNEQFF. The CDR3 DNA reads TGTGCCAGCAGCGCCCGACAGGGGGCAGCCTACAATGAGCAGTTCTTC.

This CDR3 is CASSLYPLGQDSYEQYF. The CDR3 DNA reads TGTGCCAGCAGTTTATATCCCCTAGGACAGGACTCCTACGAGCAGTACTTC. The chain couples TRBV28 to TRBJ2-7; 7 bases align to TRBD1. The junction had 9 bases not matched to a gene; V was cut back by 1 base and J by 0 bases. The CDR3 sequence is 17 residues long. Germline CDR1 MDHEN, CDR2 SYDVKM.

This clone occurred a few times. CDR3 sequence (DNA): TGTGCCAGCAGTTCCCCGACTGCACTCCCCCTCCACTTT. Protein sequence: CASSSPTALPLHF. V gene TRBV2 combines with J gene TRBJ1-6; D is ambiguous. V shed 5 bases and J shed 13 bases, with 15 bases lying between them. The CDR3 runs 13 residues. From germline, CDR1 is SNHLY and CDR2 FYNNEI.

This chain joins TRBV19 and TRBJ1-2; D possibly corresponds to TRBD1 (5 bases). Trimming took 6 bases from V and 0 from J, leaving 14 bases between them. This CDR3 comprises 15 residues. In germline, CDR1 is LNHDA, CDR2 SQIVND (reference sequence). CDR3 sequence: CASSPSGNSNYGYTF. The CDR3 DNA reads TGTGCCAGTAGCCCCTCAGGGAACTCTAACTATGGCTACACCTTC. Based on the CDR3 plus reference TRBV19 and TRBJ1-2, the full variable domain is DGGITQSPKYLFRKEGQNVTLSCEQNLNHDAMYWYRQDPGQGLRLIYYSQIVNDFQKGDIAEGYSVSREKKESFPLTVTSAQKNPTAFYLCASSPSGNSNYGYTFGSGTRLTVV.